The T cell receptor beta chain described here comes from a study of early T cells in non-severe SARS-CoV-2 infection (dated by TCRdb to about 2021). Background on the whole study: TCR sequencing used bulk RNA from unsorted whole blood, so alpha and beta chains could not be paired. The study at large found these results: VDJdb matching was skewed toward anti-spike CD8 responses, so virus-specific expansions were likely underestimated and private and CD4 specificities were missed.

This clonotype was picked up a small number of times. Its recognized antigen is unknown. No quality values exist for individual bases; no much larger clone is one base distant. Trimming costs V 4 bases and J 8 bases, and their ends lie 17 bases apart. As encoded in the germline V gene (reference sequence), CDR1 is LNHNV while CDR2 is YYDKDF. The CDR3 sequence holds 15 residues, the cysteine and phenylalanine included. Only the CDR3 DNA stays, 45 bases, in frame from base 1. This was a case-control study nested in a cohort of healthcare workers in London, UK, who had nasopharyngeal swab PCR tests and blood samples taken every week. Healthcare workers were recruited between 23 and 31 March 2020, during the week of the UK lockdown, and were followed weekly for up to roughly 15 weeks. The library was produced with 5' RACE. TCRdb records NextSeq 500 as the sequencer. The TCR library protocol attached unique molecular identifiers to individual cDNA molecules to correct for sequencing error and PCR bias. Both TCR alpha and beta chains were sequenced, and tight co-correlation was observed between alpha and beta sequence abundances in each sample. In the paper's pipeline: Decombinator V4 was used to annotate the V gene, J gene and CDR3 of the TCR sequences. TCRs were defined as expanded if a significant change between any two time points was detected under a Poisson model with p below 0.0001. Abundances of TCRs were expressed as counts per million after normalisation to the total number of TCRs sequenced in each sample. MAIT TCRs were defined by TRAV1-2 paired with TRAJ12, TRAJ20 or TRAJ33, and iNKT TCRs by TRAV10 paired with TRAJ18. A search of VDJdb, accessed on 1 November 2021, was run for TCRs annotated to CMV, EBV and SARS-CoV-2, with TCRs annotated for multiple antigens excluded. Using fastp at Q25 and MiXCR, TCRdb reprocessed the public reads and kept productive beta chains. Each record represents a unique CDR3 protein, reported with the most common genes and DNA among its rows. The V and J calls shown here were made by TCRdb, not taken from the authors' results. For this sample the table gives 80,000 to 95,000 distinct CDR3 sequences, of which approximately 14% were detected only once. Together, the top ten hold about 6% of the sample.

Specimen: whole blood. The sequence was collected from an adult who was a healthcare worker with PCR-confirmed SARS-CoV-2 infection or an uninfected control (not recorded which). The chain was built from TRBV15 and TRBJ1-4; TRBD1 could be the D gene, as 5 bases match. CDR3 loop: CATSTRQRADEKLFF. The DNA reads as follows: TGTGCCACCAGCACCAGACAGCGGGCTGACGAAAAACTGTTTTTT.